This T cell receptor beta chain came from a study of PD-1 blockade in mismatch repair-deficient tumors. About the research overall: Enrolled about 2013-2016, patients had progressing, pretreated mismatch repair-deficient cancers of 11 to 13 types.

Profiling relied on immunoSEQ multiplex PCR, and the TCRdb table lists in-frame clones only, not all of them. The table lists about 79,000 clones, approximately 80% of them singletons. Deletions cut 0 bases from V and 0 bases from J, with 6 bases between. This CDR3 is built from 15 residues. CDR1 is SGHNT and CDR2 is YENEEA in the germline V gene. This sequence was found in an adult with mismatch repair-deficient cancer. This chain uses TRBV11-3 with TRBJ1-5; the D is unclear. Sequenced here: peripheral blood, sampled 44 weeks after starting pembrolizumab. CDR3 amino acids: CASSLDFYSNQPQHF. The CDR3 DNA reads TGTGCCAGCAGCTTAGATTTTTATAGCAATCAGCCCCAGCATTTT.